A selection of T cell receptor beta chains follows, all from one sample in a study of CD8+CD57+ T cells in acquired aplastic anemia. TCRdb passed the reads through MiXCR, listing each CDR3 protein once. This sample has approximately 470,000 distinct CDR3 sequences, with about a third found just once. Sequencing input: sorted CD4+, CD8+, or CD8+CD57+ T cells (not recorded which) from PBMCs. All receptors come from a human donor with aplastic anemia. Both conserved end residues are trimmed from each CDR3. Fields, in order: J gene, V gene, CDR3 protein.

>TRBJ2-1|TRBV6-2/TRBV6-3
ASSPRQGFVHEQF
>TRBJ2-7|TRBV7-8
ASSPNDGSIGEQY
>TRBJ1-2|TRBV5-1
ASSLGEGRGNYGYT
>TRBJ1-5|TRBV15
ATSSDLRANQPQH
>TRBJ1-1|TRBV2
ASTSPGQTTEAF
>TRBJ2-7|TRBV2
ASSDIVPRQQLYEQY
>TRBJ2-2|TRBV12-3/TRBV12-4
ASSFKGSGYTGELF
>TRBJ1-1|TRBV19
ASSPTPPGGGANTEAF
>TRBJ2-1|TRBV10-3
AISGPGYEQF
>TRBJ1-2|TRBV20-1
SARDGLRAGTRNGYT
>TRBJ2-6|TRBV2
ASKEGSFGANVLT
>TRBJ2-7|TRBV6-5
ASSYTNGFEQY
>TRBJ2-5|TRBV25-1
ASSLIREQY
>TRBJ1-1|TRBV19
ASSMGLLNTEAF
>TRBJ2-5|TRBV20-1
SASRGVRETQY
>TRBJ2-5|TRBV20-1
SARDSGKGEQEAQY
>TRBJ2-5|TRBV5-8
ASSLSRGRQETQY
>TRBJ2-7|TRBV20-1
SARGGLSYEQY
>TRBJ1-5|TRBV30
AWSDVGRQPQH
>TRBJ2-6|TRBV20-1
SASTGEISGANVLT
>TRBJ2-7|TRBV10-3
ASSYRGSSSYEQY
>TRBJ2-1|TRBV12-3/TRBV12-4
ASSLAVSYNEQF
>TRBJ2-6|TRBV20-1
SAASGWAGANVLT
>TRBJ2-5|TRBV19
ASSIGWEETQY
>TRBJ1-1|TRBV9
ASSVDVKNTEAF
>TRBJ2-3|TRBV7-3
ASSSGSDTQY
>TRBJ1-3|TRBV11-2
ASSLTGGNSGNTIY
>TRBJ1-3|TRBV9
ASSVAGQGGNTIY
>TRBJ1-5|TRBV20-1
SARGGPRPQH
>TRBJ2-1|TRBV29-1
SVEDQGDEQF
>TRBJ2-2|TRBV29-1
SVRDHGTGELF
>TRBJ1-1|TRBV20-1
SARSPLGGDTEAF
>TRBJ2-5|TRBV25-1
ASMGGAETQY
>TRBJ1-2|TRBV15
ATSTWEAPSGGYT
>TRBJ1-5|TRBV6-5
ASSYSGTGGMRQPQH
>TRBJ2-1|TRBV7-6
ASSSTGGQGGEQF
>TRBJ1-2|TRBV6-2/TRBV6-3
ASRTSGDLYGYT
>TRBJ1-5|TRBV9
ASSANQGLASNQPQH
>TRBJ2-7|TRBV10-3
AISESSGTPPPYEQY
>TRBJ2-7|TRBV2
AISIQVFHEQY
>TRBJ2-5|TRBV19
ASSQQGAGETQY
>TRBJ1-2|TRBV7-3
ASSSGGGANGYT
>TRBJ2-7|TRBV19
ASAYEQY
>TRBJ2-7|TRBV5-1
ASSLVRGADYEQY
>TRBJ2-7|TRBV12-3/TRBV12-4
ASSLAEGAYEQY
>TRBJ1-5|TRBV10-3
AMAAASNQLQH
>TRBJ2-7|TRBV12-5
ASGLLQTGSTYEQY
>TRBJ1-2|TRBV20-1
SARTITAYGYT
>TRBJ2-5|TRBV20-1
SAAGKRGARKETQY
>TRBJ2-5|TRBV29-1
SVRARGETQY
>TRBJ2-3|TRBV7-2
ASRSGGSTDTQY
>TRBJ1-5|TRBV11-1
ASSQWTGSRGNQPQH
>TRBJ1-6|TRBV6-1
ASHYTYNSPLH
>TRBJ2-1|TRBV6-5
ASSYLAGFYNEQF
>TRBJ1-5|TRBV2
ASSGGNQPQH
>TRBJ1-5|TRBV5-1
ASSLDWGGNQPQH